This note documents a single T cell receptor beta chain sequence. Its antigen is unknown. Graves' hyperthyroidism qualified as stable when ophthalmopathy did not progress within 18 months. Germline V gene sequence: CDR1 GTSNPN, CDR2 SVGIG (reference sequence). The CDR3 runs to 13 residues. Trimming shortened V by 1 base and J by 6 bases, and 7 bases separated the two germline ends. The data derive from a study of T cells in Graves' hyperthyroidism and ophthalmopathy. The study's findings and limits: A model built on 13 V-J features separated ophthalmopathy from stable hyperthyroidism. Most expanded thyroid clonotypes above 0.001 also appeared in blood.

Using RNA transcripts as the source, TCR beta CDR3 regions were amplified. TCR CDR3 underwent first-round RT-PCR with the HTBI primer set. MiXCR, run by TCRdb on the multiplex PCR reads, gives a single entry per CDR3 protein. Among about 200,000 distinct CDR3 sequences listed, around 18% were seen once. Sequencing was performed on blood. The chain recombines TRBV30 with TRBJ1-6, with D tentatively TRBD1 (5 bases). This receptor was obtained from a middle-aged man with Graves' hyperthyroidism. The CDR3 reads CAWSEQGNSPLHF. As DNA, the CDR3 is TGTGCCTGGAGTGAGCAGGGTAATTCACCCCTCCACTTT.